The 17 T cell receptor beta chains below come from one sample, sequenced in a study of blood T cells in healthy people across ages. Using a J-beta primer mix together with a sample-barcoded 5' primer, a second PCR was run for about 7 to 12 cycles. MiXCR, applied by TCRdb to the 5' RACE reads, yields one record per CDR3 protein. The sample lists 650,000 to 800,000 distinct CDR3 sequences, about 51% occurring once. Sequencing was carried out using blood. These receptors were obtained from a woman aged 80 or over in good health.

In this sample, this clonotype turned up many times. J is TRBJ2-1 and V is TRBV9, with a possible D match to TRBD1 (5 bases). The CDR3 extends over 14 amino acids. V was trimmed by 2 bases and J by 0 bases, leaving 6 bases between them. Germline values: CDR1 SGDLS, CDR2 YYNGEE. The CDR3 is CASSVQGSYNEQFF. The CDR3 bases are TGTGCCAGCAGCGTCCAGGGCTCCTACAATGAGCAGTTCTTC.

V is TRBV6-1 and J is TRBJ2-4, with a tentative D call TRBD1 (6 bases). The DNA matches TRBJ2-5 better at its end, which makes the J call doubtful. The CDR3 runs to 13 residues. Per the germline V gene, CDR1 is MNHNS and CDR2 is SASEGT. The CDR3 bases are TGTGCCAGCAGTGCACAGGGTTGGGAGACCCAGTACTTC. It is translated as CASSAQGWETQYF.

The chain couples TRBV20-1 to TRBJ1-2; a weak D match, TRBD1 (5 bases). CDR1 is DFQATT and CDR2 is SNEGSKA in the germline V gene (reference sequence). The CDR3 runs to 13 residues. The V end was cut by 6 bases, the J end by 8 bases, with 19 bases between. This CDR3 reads CSAPTGTPRGYTF. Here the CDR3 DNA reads TGCAGTGCACCAACCGGGACCCCCCGCGGCTACACCTTC.

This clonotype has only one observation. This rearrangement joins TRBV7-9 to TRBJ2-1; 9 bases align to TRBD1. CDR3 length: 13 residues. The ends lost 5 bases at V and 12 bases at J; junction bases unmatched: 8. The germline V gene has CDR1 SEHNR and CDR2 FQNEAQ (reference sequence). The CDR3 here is CASSPGQGDMQFF. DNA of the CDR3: TGTGCCAGCAGCCCGGGACAGGGAGACATGCAGTTCTTC.

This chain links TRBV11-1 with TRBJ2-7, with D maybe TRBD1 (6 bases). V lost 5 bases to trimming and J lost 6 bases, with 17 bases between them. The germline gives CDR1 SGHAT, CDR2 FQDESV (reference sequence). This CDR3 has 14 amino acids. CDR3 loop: CASSRDRQVPEQYF. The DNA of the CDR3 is TGTGCCAGCAGCCGAGACAGGCAGGTTCCCGAGCAGTACTTC. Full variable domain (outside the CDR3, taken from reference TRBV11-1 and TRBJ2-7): EAEVAQSPRYKITEKSQAVAFWCDPISGHATLYWYRQILGQGPELLVQFQDESVVDDSQLPKDRFSAERLKGVDSTLKIQPAELGDSAMYLCASSRDRQVPEQYFGPGTRLTVT.

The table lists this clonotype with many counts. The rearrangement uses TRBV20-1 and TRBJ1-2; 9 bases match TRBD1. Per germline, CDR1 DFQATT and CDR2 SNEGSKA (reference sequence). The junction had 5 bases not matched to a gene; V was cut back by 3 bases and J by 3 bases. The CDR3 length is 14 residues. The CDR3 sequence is CSARWDRADYGYTF. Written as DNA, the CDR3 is TGCAGTGCTAGGTGGGACAGGGCTGACTATGGCTACACCTTC.

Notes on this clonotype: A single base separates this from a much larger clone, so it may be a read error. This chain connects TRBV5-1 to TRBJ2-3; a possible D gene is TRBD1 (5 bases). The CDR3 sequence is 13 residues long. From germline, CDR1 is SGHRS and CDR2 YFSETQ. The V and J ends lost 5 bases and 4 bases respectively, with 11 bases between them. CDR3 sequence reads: CASRGDSADTQYF. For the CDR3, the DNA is TGCGCCAGCAGGGGTGACAGCGCAGATACGCAGTATTTT. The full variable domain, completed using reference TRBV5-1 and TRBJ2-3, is KAGVTQTPRYLIKTRGQQVTLSCSPISGHRSVSWYQQTPGQGLQFLFEYFSETQRNKGNFPGRFSGRQFSNSRSEMNVSTLELGDSALYLCASRGDSADTQYFGPGTRLTVL.

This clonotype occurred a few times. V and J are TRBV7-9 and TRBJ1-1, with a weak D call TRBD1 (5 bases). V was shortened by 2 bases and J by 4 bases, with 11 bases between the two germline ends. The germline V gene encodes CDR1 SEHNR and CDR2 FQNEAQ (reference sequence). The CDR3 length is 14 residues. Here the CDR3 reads CASSLPPGTTEAFF. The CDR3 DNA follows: TGTGCCAGCAGCTTACCTCCTGGGACCACTGAAGCTTTCTTT.

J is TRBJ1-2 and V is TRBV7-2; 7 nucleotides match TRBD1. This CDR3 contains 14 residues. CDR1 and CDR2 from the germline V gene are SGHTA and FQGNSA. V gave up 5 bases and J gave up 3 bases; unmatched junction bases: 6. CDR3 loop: CASSRIRGDYGYTF. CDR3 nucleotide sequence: TGTGCCAGCAGCCGTATCAGGGGGGACTATGGCTACACCTTC. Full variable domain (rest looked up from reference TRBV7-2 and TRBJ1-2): GAGVSQSPSNKVTEKGKDVELRCDPISGHTALYWYRQSLGQGLEFLIYFQGNSAPDKSGLPSDRFSAERTGGSVSTLTIQRTQQEDSAVYLCASSRIRGDYGYTFGSGTRLTVV.

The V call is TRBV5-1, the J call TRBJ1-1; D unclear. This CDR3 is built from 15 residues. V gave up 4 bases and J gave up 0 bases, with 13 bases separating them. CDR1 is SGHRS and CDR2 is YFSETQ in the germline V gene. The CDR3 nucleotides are TGCGCCAGCAGCCCGCCCGGCGCTTTGAACACTGAAGCTTTCTTT. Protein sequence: CASSPPGALNTEAFF.

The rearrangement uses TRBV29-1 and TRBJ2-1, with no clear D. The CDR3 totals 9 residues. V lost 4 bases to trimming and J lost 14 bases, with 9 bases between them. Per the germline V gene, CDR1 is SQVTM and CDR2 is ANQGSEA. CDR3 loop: CSVAGLEFF. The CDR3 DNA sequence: TGCAGCGTTGCTGGGCTAGAGTTCTTC.

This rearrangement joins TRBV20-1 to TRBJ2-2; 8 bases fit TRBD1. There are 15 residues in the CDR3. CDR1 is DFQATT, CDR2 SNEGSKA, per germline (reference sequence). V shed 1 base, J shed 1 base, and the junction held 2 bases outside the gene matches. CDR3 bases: TGCAGTGCTAGAGGGGGGACAGGGAACACCGGGGAGCTGTTTTTT. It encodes CSARGGTGNTGELFF.

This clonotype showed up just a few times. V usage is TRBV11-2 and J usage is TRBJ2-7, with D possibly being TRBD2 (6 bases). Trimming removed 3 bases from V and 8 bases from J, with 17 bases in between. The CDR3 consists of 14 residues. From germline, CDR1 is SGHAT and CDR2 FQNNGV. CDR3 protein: CASSFGGLRVQQYF. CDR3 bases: TGTGCCAGCAGCTTCGGGGGTCTAAGGGTCCAGCAGTACTTC.

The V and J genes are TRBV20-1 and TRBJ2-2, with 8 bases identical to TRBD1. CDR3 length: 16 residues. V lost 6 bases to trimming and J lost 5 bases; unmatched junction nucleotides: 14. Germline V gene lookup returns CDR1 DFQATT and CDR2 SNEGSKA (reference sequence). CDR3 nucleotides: TGCAGTGCCAACGCCCTAAGGACAGGGAATACCGGGGAGCTGTTTTTT. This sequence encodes CSANALRTGNTGELFF.

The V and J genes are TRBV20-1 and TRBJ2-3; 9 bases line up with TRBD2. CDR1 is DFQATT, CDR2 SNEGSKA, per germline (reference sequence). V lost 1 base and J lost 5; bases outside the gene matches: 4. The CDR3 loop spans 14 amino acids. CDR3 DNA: TGCAGTGCTAGAGCGGGACTAGCTCGAGATACGCAGTATTTT. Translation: CSARAGLARDTQYF.

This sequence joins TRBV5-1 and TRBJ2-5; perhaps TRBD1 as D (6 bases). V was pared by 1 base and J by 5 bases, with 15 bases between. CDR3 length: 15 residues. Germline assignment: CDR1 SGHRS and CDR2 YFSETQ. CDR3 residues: CASSLLQGRGETQYF. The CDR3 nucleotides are TGCGCCAGCAGCTTGTTACAGGGTCGAGGTGAGACCCAGTACTTC.

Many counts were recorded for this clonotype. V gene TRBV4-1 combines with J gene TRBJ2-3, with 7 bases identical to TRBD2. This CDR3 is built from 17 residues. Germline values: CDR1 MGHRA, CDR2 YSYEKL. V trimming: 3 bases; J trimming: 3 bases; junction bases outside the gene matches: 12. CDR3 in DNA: TGCGCCAGCAGCCACCTAGGGAGGGACCGTCATACAGATACGCAGTATTTT. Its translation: CASSHLGRDRHTDTQYF.